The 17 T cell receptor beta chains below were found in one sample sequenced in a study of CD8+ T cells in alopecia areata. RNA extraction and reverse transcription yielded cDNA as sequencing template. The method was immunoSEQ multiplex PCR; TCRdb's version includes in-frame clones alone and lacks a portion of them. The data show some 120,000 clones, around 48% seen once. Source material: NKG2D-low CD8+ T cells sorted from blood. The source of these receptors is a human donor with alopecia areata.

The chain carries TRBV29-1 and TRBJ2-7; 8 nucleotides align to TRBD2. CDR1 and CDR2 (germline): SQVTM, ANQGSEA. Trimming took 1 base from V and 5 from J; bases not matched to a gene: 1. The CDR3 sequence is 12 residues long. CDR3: CSVEGLANEQYF. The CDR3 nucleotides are TGCAGCGTTGAAGGACTAGCGAACGAGCAGTACTTC.

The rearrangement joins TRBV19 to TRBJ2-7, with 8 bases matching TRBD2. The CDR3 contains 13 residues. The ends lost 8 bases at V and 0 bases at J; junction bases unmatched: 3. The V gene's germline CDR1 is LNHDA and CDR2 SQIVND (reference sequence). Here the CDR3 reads CASSTSGSYEQYF. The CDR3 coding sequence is TGTGCCAGTTCCACTAGCGGCTCCTACGAGCAGTACTTC.

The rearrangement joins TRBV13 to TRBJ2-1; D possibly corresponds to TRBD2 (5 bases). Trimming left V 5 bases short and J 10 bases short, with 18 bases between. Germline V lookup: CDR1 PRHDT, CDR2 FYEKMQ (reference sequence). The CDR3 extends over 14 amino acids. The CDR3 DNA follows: TGTGCCAGCAGCCAAGGGCGGCGGGTATCCGAGCAGTTCTTC. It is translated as CASSQGRRVSEQFF.

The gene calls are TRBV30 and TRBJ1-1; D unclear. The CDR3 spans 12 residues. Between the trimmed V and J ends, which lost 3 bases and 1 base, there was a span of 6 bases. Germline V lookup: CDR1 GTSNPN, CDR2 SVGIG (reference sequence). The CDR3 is CAWSEPNTEAFF. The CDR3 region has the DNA TGTGCCTGGAGCGAGCCGAACACTGAAGCTTTCTTT. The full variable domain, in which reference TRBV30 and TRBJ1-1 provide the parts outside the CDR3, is SQTIHQWPATLVQPVGSPLSLECTVEGTSNPNLYWYRQAAGRGLQLLFYSVGIGQISSEVPQNLSASRPQDRQFILSSKKLLLSDSGFYLCAWSEPNTEAFFGQGTRLTVV.

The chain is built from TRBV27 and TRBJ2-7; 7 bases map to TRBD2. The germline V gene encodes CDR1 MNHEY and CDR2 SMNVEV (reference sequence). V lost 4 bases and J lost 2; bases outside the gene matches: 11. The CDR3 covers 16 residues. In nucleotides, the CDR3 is TGTGCCAGCAGTTCCCCGCCTAGCGGAAAAACCTACGAGCAGTACTTC. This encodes CASSSPPSGKTYEQYF.

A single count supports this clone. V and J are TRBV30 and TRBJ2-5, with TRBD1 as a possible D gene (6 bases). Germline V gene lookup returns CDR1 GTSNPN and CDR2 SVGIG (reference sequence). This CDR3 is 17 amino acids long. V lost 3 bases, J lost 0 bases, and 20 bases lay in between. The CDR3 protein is CAWSPTEGVGYQETQYF. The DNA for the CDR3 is TGTGCCTGGAGCCCTACTGAGGGGGTAGGGTACCAAGAGACCCAGTACTTC.

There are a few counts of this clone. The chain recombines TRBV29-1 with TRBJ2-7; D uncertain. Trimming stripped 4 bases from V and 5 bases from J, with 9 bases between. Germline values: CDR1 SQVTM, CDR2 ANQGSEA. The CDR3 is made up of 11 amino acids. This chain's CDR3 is CSVVDFDEQYF. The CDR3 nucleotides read TGCAGCGTTGTTGACTTTGACGAGCAGTACTTC.

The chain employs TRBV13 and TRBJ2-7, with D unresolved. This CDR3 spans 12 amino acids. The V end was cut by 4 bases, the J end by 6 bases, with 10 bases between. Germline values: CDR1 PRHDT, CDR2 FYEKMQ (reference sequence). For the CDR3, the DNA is TGTGCCAGCAGCTCCCGCCGGGCCGAGCAGTACTTC. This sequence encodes CASSSRRAEQYF.

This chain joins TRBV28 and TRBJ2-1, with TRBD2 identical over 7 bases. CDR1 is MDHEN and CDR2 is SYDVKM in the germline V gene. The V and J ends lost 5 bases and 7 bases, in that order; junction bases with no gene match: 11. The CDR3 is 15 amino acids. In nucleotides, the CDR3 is TGTGCCAGCAGTCTAGGACCCGGGACTAAGAATGAGCAGTTCTTC. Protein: CASSLGPGTKNEQFF.

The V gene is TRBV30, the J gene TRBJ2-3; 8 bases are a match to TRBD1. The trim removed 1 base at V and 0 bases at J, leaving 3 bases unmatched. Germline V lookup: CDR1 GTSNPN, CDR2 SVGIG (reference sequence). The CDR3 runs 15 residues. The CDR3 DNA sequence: TGTGCCTGGAGTGGGGACAGGACCAGCACAGATACGCAGTATTTT. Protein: CAWSGDRTSTDTQYF.

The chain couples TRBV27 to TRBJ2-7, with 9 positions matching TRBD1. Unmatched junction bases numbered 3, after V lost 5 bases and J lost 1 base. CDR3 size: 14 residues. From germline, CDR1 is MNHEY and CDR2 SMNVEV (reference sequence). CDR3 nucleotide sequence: TGTGCCAGCAGTCACGGACAGGGGTCCTACGAGCAGTACTTC. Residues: CASSHGQGSYEQYF.

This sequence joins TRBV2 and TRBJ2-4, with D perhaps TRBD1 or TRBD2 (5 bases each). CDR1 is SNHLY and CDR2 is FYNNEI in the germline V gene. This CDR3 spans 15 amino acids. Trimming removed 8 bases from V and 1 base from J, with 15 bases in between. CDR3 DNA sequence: TGTGCCAGCGAGCGAGGGGCAGGGGCCAAAAACATTCAGTACTTC. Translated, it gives CASERGAGAKNIQYF.

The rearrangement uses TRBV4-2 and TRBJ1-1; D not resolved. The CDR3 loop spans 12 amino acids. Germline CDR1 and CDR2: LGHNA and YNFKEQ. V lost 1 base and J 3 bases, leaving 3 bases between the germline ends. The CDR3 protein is CASSQGYTEAFF. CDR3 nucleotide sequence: TGTGCCAGCAGCCAAGGGTACACTGAAGCTTTCTTT.

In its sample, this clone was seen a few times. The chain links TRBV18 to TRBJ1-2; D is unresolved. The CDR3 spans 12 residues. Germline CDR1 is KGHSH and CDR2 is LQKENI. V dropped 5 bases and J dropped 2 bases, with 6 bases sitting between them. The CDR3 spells CASSRRNYGYTF. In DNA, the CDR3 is TGTGCCAGCTCAAGGAGGAACTATGGCTACACCTTC. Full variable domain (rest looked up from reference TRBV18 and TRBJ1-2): NAGVMQNPRHLVRRRGQEARLRCSPMKGHSHVYWYRQLPEEGLKFMVYLQKENIIDESGMPKERFSAEFPKEGPSILRIQQVVRGDSAAYFCASSRRNYGYTFGSGTRLTVV.

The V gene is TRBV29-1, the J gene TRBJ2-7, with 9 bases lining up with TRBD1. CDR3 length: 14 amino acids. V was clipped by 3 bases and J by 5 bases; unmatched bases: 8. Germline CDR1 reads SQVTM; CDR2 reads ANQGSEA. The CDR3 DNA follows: TGCAGCGTTGAGGGACAGGGTAGCCCCAACGAGCAGTACTTC. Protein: CSVEGQGSPNEQYF.

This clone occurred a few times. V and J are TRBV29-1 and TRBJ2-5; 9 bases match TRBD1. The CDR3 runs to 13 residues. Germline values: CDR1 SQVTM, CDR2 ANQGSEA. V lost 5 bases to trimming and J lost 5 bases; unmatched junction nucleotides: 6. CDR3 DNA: TGCAGCGTTCCCACAGGGGGCCGGGAGACCCAGTACTTC. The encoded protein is CSVPTGGRETQYF.

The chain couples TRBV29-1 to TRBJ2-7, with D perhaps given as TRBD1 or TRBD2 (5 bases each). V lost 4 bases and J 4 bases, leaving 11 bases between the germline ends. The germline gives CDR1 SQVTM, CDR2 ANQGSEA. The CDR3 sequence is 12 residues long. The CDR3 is CSVGVGEYEQYF. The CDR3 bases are TGCAGCGTTGGGGTAGGGGAGTACGAGCAGTACTTC.